The 10 T cell receptor beta chains given below trace back to one sample, sequenced in a study of T cell repertoires in cytomegalovirus infection. TCRdb redid the calling of the reads with MiXCR, one entry per CDR3 protein. The sample contains almost 550,000 distinct CDR3 sequences, 16% of which appear only once. Sample: CD8+ T cells from PBMCs. The source of these receptors is a human donor in good health (CMV status not recorded). Some clones in this sample may be carry-over from other donors' samples.

This clonotype was counted many times. This chain joins TRBV12-3 or TRBV12-4 and TRBJ1-5; 7 bases agree with TRBD1. The CDR3 is made up of 16 amino acids. V gave up 6 bases and J gave up 0 bases; unmatched junction bases: 8. In DNA form, the CDR3 reads TGTGCCAGCAGCCGGGGGACAGAATATAGCAATCAGCCCCAGCATTTT. Its translation: CASSRGTEYSNQPQHF.

In this sample, this clonotype turned up a few times. This chain uses TRBV27 with TRBJ1-2; 8 bases agree with TRBD1. In germline, CDR1 is MNHEY, CDR2 SMNVEV (reference sequence). Trimming cost V 5 bases and J 4 bases; bases outside gene matches: 15. The CDR3 contains 17 residues. The DNA for the CDR3 is TGTGCCAGCAGTCCACTAGACAGGGGCGGGCTGAGCTATGGCTACACCTTC. Translation gives CASSPLDRGGLSYGYTF.

This clonotype appeared a few times. The V and J genes are TRBV9 and TRBJ2-7; TRBD2 agrees at 7 bases. The germline V gene has CDR1 SGDLS and CDR2 YYNGEE. The junction had 4 bases not matched to a gene; V was cut back by 4 bases and J by 0 bases. There are 14 residues in the CDR3. CDR3 sequence (DNA): TGTGCCAGCAGCCCCCGGGAGGTCTCCTACGAGCAGTACTTC. Its protein is CASSPREVSYEQYF.

This rearrangement joins TRBV28 to TRBJ1-1; D is uncertain. The CDR3 consists of 12 residues. CDR1 MDHEN and CDR2 SYDVKM come from the germline V gene. With 6 bases removed from V and 2 bases from J, the gap between germline ends came to 7 bases. The CDR3, as DNA: TGTGCCAGCAGGGACGAAAACACTGAAGCTTTCTTT. Translation: CASRDENTEAFF.

The rearrangement joins TRBV6-4 to TRBJ2-1, with D perhaps TRBD2 (6 bases). The CDR3 is 15 residues long. V lost 2 bases and J lost 3, with 11 bases in between. CDR1 and CDR2 from the germline V gene are MRHNA and SNTAGT. In DNA, the CDR3 is TGTGCCAGCAGTGACGGACCGGAGGGCTACAATGAGCAGTTCTTC. Protein sequence: CASSDGPEGYNEQFF.

This clonotype was counted ten times or more. J is TRBJ1-1 and V is TRBV6-5; 11 bases line up with TRBD1. This CDR3 comprises 16 residues. The V gene end was trimmed by 4 bases and the J gene end by 0 bases; junction bases not matched to a gene: 4. Germline values: CDR1 MNHEY, CDR2 SVGAGI. As DNA, the CDR3 is TGTGCCAGCAGTTCCCGGACAGGGGGCCTGAACACTGAAGCTTTCTTT. This encodes CASSSRTGGLNTEAFF.

This clonotype was observed many times. J is TRBJ2-1 and V is TRBV4-1, with D perhaps matching TRBD1 or TRBD2 (5 bases each). Germline values: CDR1 MGHRA, CDR2 YSYEKL. Trimming pared 0 bases from V and 9 bases from J, leaving 18 bases between. This CDR3 spans 16 amino acids. As DNA, the CDR3 is TGCGCCAGCAGCCAAGAAGATCGGGCAGGGAGAAGTGAGCAGTTCTTC. Protein sequence: CASSQEDRAGRSEQFF.

This clonotype has ten or more counts. The chain combines TRBV4-1 with TRBJ1-1; no clear D. Germline V lookup: CDR1 MGHRA, CDR2 YSYEKL. CDR3 length: 14 amino acids. Trimming left V 1 base short and J 7 bases short, with 13 bases between. CDR3 nucleotide sequence: TGCGCCAGCAGCCAAGGGGTCTGGGAGAGTGAAGCTTTCTTT. Amino acid sequence: CASSQGVWESEAFF.

This clonotype was detected only a few times. The genes are TRBV20-1 and TRBJ2-3; 9 bases match TRBD1. Germline-derived CDR1 and CDR2 are DFQATT and SNEGSKA (reference sequence). This CDR3 has 15 amino acids. V was pared by 7 bases and J by 4 bases, with 12 bases of the junction left unmatched. The DNA for the CDR3 is TGCAGTGATACAGGGGGCACTAGTGGGGCAGATACGCAGTATTTT. It specifies CSDTGGTSGADTQYF.

This clonotype showed up many times. CDR3 bases: TGTGCCATCAGGAAAGACAGCAACAATCAGCCCCAGCATTTT. Amino acids: CAIRKDSNNQPQHF. The chain employs TRBV10-3 and TRBJ1-5, with TRBD1 as a possible D gene (5 bases). CDR1 and CDR2 (germline): ENHRY, SYGVKD. CDR3 length: 14 residues. V lost 6 bases and J 3 bases, leaving 12 bases between the germline ends.